Detailed here is one TCR beta chain. The sample belongs to a study of technical replicates of blood from several donors. Between the trimmed V and J ends, which lost 2 bases and 0 bases, there was a span of 11 bases. Germline CDR1 reads MNHNY; CDR2 reads SVGAGI (reference sequence). The CDR3 consists of 16 residues. Clones were read by immunoSEQ multiplex PCR, and TCRdb kept only the in-frame ones, dropping some. The sample has roughly 62,000 clones, just under 90% seen once. Sequencing was carried out using PBMCs. This sequence originates from a human donor in good health. Some clones in this sample may be carry-over from other donors' samples. The chain is built from TRBV6-6 and TRBJ1-5; perhaps TRBD1 as D (6 bases). CDR3 protein: CASSYRAGVSNQPQHF. As DNA, the CDR3 is TGTGCCAGCAGTTACAGGGCAGGGGTTAGCAATCAGCCCCAGCATTTT.